Detailed here is one T cell receptor (beta chain). Its antigen is unidentified. The source of the sample is a study of a mutant IDH1 vaccine in newly diagnosed glioma. Study information: Patients got radiotherapy, temozolomide, or both beforehand, and most got both.

Time point in this sample: week 5, during vaccination. In every dose of vaccine, 300 ug of mutant IDH1 20-mer peptide was given alongside topical imiquimod. Looked up from germline, CDR1 is MNHEY and CDR2 is SVGAGI. The V end was cut by 5 bases, the J end by 4 bases, with 14 bases between. The CDR3 runs to 14 residues. This table comes from immunoSEQ multiplex PCR, and its TCRdb copy is limited to in-frame clones, with some not included. The sample lists 53,000 or so clones, around 78% seen once, with around 5.3% in the top ten. The source is a middle-aged man with glioma. The V and J genes are TRBV6-5 and TRBJ1-2; weak D call: TRBD1 (5 bases). This specimen consisted of PBMCs, obtained from a glioma patient whose treatment included an IDH1 peptide vaccine. CDR3 region: CASSTGTNSYGYTF. DNA of the CDR3: TGTGCCAGCAGTACCGGGACCAATTCCTATGGCTACACCTTC.